This T cell receptor (beta chain) was sequenced during a study of blood T cell repertoires in COVID-19 (TCRdb year 2020). For context, the study as a whole: Collaborator samples came from the United States, Italy and Spain and covered acute and convalescent phases of COVID-19. The prospective study material was composed of cDNA or gDNA derived from T cells, B-cell-depleted T cells, or PBMCs. A de-identified subject ID, COVID-19 status, age in years and sex were almost always included in the sample metadata. Where available, HLA class I and class II types were obtained from metadata supplied by the sample provider rather than from assay-based typing. The repertoires were released in a freely available public database meant as a resource for research on the immune response to SARS-CoV-2. The samples were drawn from the first 160 participants of the ongoing ImmuneRACE study and from 950 to 1,500 subjects provided by 6 global collaborators. Subjects who had been exposed to COVID-19, were actively infected with it, or had recovered from it provided the deeply sampled blood TCRbeta repertoires that made up the dataset. Overall study results and their limits: The amount of clinical and demographic metadata varied by source and participant and was provided uncurated.

TCRbeta CDR3 regions were amplified from genomic DNA using the immunoSEQ Assay, a bias-controlled multiplex PCR. The paper's data handling went like this. The number of nucleated cells in each sample was estimated by amplification of reference gene primers within the assay. Sequence reads were collapsed and filtered to measure the absolute abundance of every unique TCRbeta CDR3 rearrangement. Productive Simpson clonality was computed per sample as the square root of Simpson's diversity index over productive rearrangements. TCRdb stores this immuneACCESS table with in-frame sequences only. Part of the clones is absent; in the studies checked, under half of the shortfall reflects unresolved V genes, and no reason is known for the rest. V, J and clone size are those of that table, while D and trimming were read from the DNA. The table for this sample lists about 96,000 clones; roughly 90% of them were counted only once. The ten largest account for roughly 4.2% of the sample.

About this clone itself: Its antigen target is currently unknown. No base quality information exists; no much larger clone differs at one position.

One collaborating source in Seattle enrolled patients while the patients were actively infected and followed the patients over time throughout the course of disease. Whole blood was collected in K2EDTA tubes by collaborating institutions according to the institutions' own protocols. For TCRbeta analysis, collaborators shipped samples in one of three forms: frozen whole blood, isolated PBMCs, or DNA extracted from either of those sample types. The sample consisted of peripheral blood. This TCR was recovered from a human donor with COVID-19, enrolled during active disease. The donor label of this sample is uncertain.

For the CDR3, the sequence is CASSRQIAKNIQYF. The nucleotide sequence is given as TGTGCCAGCAGCAGACAGATAGCCAAAAACATTCAGTACTTC. Rearrangement joined TRBV6-2 or TRBV6-3 to TRBJ2-4; a tentative D call is TRBD1 (5 bases match). Trimming removed 6 bases from V and 0 bases from J, leaving 9 bases between the germline ends. Per the germline V gene, MNHEY is the CDR1 and SVGEGT is the CDR2. The CDR3 numbers 14 residues from cysteine through phenylalanine. The DNA shown is the 42-base CDR3, in frame from base 1.